This T cell receptor beta chain derives from a study of T cells in Graves' hyperthyroidism and ophthalmopathy. Study as a whole: Peripheral blood was obtained at initial diagnosis, preceding any treatment.

This clonotype was detected only a few times. The antigen remains undetermined. General study results and limits: The majority of expanded thyroid clonotypes above 0.001 also appeared in blood. Model-based prediction identified ophthalmopathy a median 6.5 months prior to its onset.

V was clipped by 2 bases and J by 1 base; unmatched bases: 5. The CDR3 consists of 16 residues. Germline V gene lookup returns CDR1 SGHVS and CDR2 FQNEAQ. It was RNA transcripts that yielded the amplified TCR beta CDR3 regions. Carried out on the TCR CDR3, a first-round RT-PCR used the HTBI primer set. TCRdb re-called the multiplex PCR reads through MiXCR, storing one row per CDR3 protein. The table lists 490,000 or so distinct CDR3 sequences, about 20% of them singletons. The rearrangement joins TRBV7-8 to TRBJ1-5; 7 bases agree with TRBD1. The sequenced material came from blood. The receptor was isolated from a man in his forties with Graves' ophthalmopathy. The CDR3 DNA is TGTGCCAGCAGCTTAAATTACAGGGGAAGCAATCAGCCCCAGCATTTT. It yields the protein CASSLNYRGSNQPQHF.